The 28 T cell receptor beta chains below come from one sample, sequenced in a study of cytomegalovirus exposure and HLA in healthy donors. Amplification used 60 Vbeta primers and 13 Jbeta primers. Profiled with immunoSEQ multiplex PCR; TCRdb holds only in-frame clones, not every one. Here the sample spans roughly 280,000 clones, around 66% being singletons. The sample consisted of PBMCs. The receptors stem from a female donor in good health and CMV-seronegative.

This chain joins TRBV28 and TRBJ2-2; 8 bases agree with TRBD2. CDR1 is MDHEN, CDR2 SYDVKM, per germline. With V trimmed by 2 bases and J by 4 bases, 15 bases remained unmatched. The CDR3 is made up of 19 amino acids. The CDR3 sequence is CASSLSSGARAGVTGELFF. CDR3 bases: TGTGCCAGCAGTTTAAGTTCGGGGGCTCGAGCGGGAGTCACCGGGGAGCTGTTTTTT.

The J gene is TRBJ1-1, the V gene TRBV6-5; D unclear. Deletions cut 8 bases from V and 7 bases from J, with 14 bases between. This CDR3 spans 12 amino acids. Germline V CDR1 and CDR2: MNHEY, SVGAGI. The CDR3 DNA sequence: TGTGCCAGCTGGGCCGGATACTTTGAAGCTTTCTTT. It yields the protein CASWAGYFEAFF.

V is TRBV11-2 and J is TRBJ2-7; the D gene is possibly TRBD2 (5 bases). V was cut by 1 base and J by 3 bases, with 10 bases left in between. Germline V lookup: CDR1 SGHAT, CDR2 FQNNGV. The CDR3 contains 14 residues. CDR3 in amino acids: CASSLGASSYEQYF. The CDR3 coding sequence is TGTGCCAGCAGCTTAGGCGCTAGCAGCTACGAGCAGTACTTC. Full variable domain (missing parts from reference TRBV11-2 and TRBJ2-7): EAGVAQSPRYKIIEKRQSVAFWCNPISGHATLYWYQQILGQGPKLLIQFQNNGVVDDSQLPKDRFSAERLKGVDSTLKIQPAKLEDSAVYLCASSLGASSYEQYFGPGTRLTVT.

The genes are TRBV7-2 and TRBJ1-1; possible D gene TRBD1, 5 bases. The germline gives CDR1 SGHTA, CDR2 FQGNSA. The V end lost 5 bases, the J end lost 1 base, and 8 bases lay between the germline ends. This CDR3 is built from 13 residues. This CDR3 reads CASSLGQNTEAFF. The CDR3 bases are TGTGCCAGCAGCCTAGGACAGAACACTGAAGCTTTCTTT.

The chain has TRBV11-3 and TRBJ1-2, with a weak D call TRBD1 (5 bases). The ends were cut back, 10 bases at V and 8 bases at J, with 20 bases in the middle. The CDR3 consists of 13 residues. Looked up from germline, CDR1 is SGHNT and CDR2 is YENEEA. The CDR3 reads CATTLGGLGGYTF. CDR3 DNA: TGTGCCACCACCCTGGGGGGATTGGGCGGCTACACCTTC.

This clone was counted between two and nine times. V is TRBV5-1 and J is TRBJ2-5, with D unclear. The CDR3 length is 15 residues. The germline V gene encodes CDR1 SGHRS and CDR2 YFSETQ. V shed 0 bases and J shed 4 bases, with 13 bases lying between them. The DNA of the CDR3 is TGCGCCAGCAGCTTGGAGGCTCCCGGGTTAGAGACCCAGTACTTC. It is translated as CASSLEAPGLETQYF.

The genes are TRBV11-2 and TRBJ1-6, with 8 positions matching TRBD1. Germline values: CDR1 SGHAT, CDR2 FQNNGV. V dropped 3 bases and J dropped 1; count of bases not matched to a gene: 11. The CDR3 runs to 19 residues. The CDR3: CASSFDRGRRRSYNSPLHF. DNA of the CDR3: TGTGCCAGCAGCTTTGACAGGGGTCGACGGAGGTCCTATAATTCACCCCTCCACTTT.

The chain joins TRBV27 to TRBJ2-1; 7 bases are a match to TRBD2. The V and J ends lost 4 bases and 0 bases, in that order; junction bases with no gene match: 0. This CDR3 has 14 residues. Germline V gene data show CDR1 as MNHEY and CDR2 as SMNVEV (reference sequence). Written as DNA, the CDR3 is TGTGCCAGCAGTTGGACTAGCTCCTACAATGAGCAGTTCTTC. It specifies CASSWTSSYNEQFF.

The gene calls are TRBV6-1 and TRBJ2-7; TRBD1 matches 9 bases. The CDR3 length is 15 residues. J lost 4 bases, V lost 5 bases, and 9 bases had no gene match. CDR1 is MNHNS and CDR2 is SASEGT in the germline V gene. The CDR3 sequence: CASSRLRDRDYEQYF. The CDR3 DNA reads TGTGCCAGCAGTCGTCTCCGGGACAGGGATTACGAGCAGTACTTC.

This chain joins TRBV21-1 and TRBJ2-1; the table's D gene call, TRBD2, was not cross checked with the DNA. TRBV21-1 is a listed pseudogene. The CDR3 runs 17 residues. The CDR3 spells CASMPGLVSGWYNEQFF. DNA for the CDR3: TGTGCCAGCATGCCGGGACTAGTAAGCGGTTGGTACAATGAGCAGTTCTTC.

V is TRBV7-3 and J is TRBJ2-3; 9 nucleotides agree with TRBD2. The CDR3 is made up of 15 amino acids. Germline V lookup: CDR1 SGHTA, CDR2 FQGTGA. The V and J ends lost 5 bases and 1 base, in that order; junction bases with no gene match: 4. The CDR3 sequence is CASSLASGGTDTQYF. CDR3 coding DNA: TGTGCCAGCAGCCTAGCTAGCGGGGGCACAGATACGCAGTATTTT.

The chain carries TRBV6-6 and TRBJ1-1; D unresolved. The V gene lost 2 bases and the J gene lost 0 bases, with 10 bases spanning the gap. The CDR3 runs to 15 residues. Germline V gene lookup returns CDR1 MNHNY and CDR2 SVGAGI (reference sequence). The DNA for the CDR3 is TGTGCCAGCAGTTACGGGCGCAGGATGAACACTGAAGCTTTCTTT. The encoded protein is CASSYGRRMNTEAFF.

This clone has just a few counts. This chain joins TRBV5-1 and TRBJ2-4, with 13 nucleotides matching TRBD2. Germline CDR1 is SGHRS and CDR2 is YFSETQ. The CDR3 contains 18 residues. Trimming removed 5 bases from V and 8 bases from J; junction bases left unmatched: 16. This chain's CDR3 is CASSLTPGLAGARDIQYF. DNA of the CDR3: TGCGCCAGCAGTTTAACTCCCGGACTAGCGGGAGCGAGGGACATTCAGTACTTC.

The gene calls are TRBV9 and TRBJ1-1, with 8 bases fitting TRBD1. Unmatched junction bases numbered 17, after V lost 4 bases and J lost 6 bases. The CDR3 is made up of 17 amino acids. Germline CDR1 reads SGDLS; CDR2 reads YYNGEE. CDR3 amino acids: CASSPRAGGVSGAEAFF. The DNA of the CDR3 is TGTGCCAGCAGCCCCCGGGCAGGGGGCGTTTCGGGCGCTGAAGCTTTCTTT.

The chain is built from TRBV2 and TRBJ2-7, with TRBD2 identical over 8 bases. Per the germline V gene, CDR1 is SNHLY and CDR2 is FYNNEI. With 6 bases clipped from V and 0 bases from J, the junction kept 4 bases outside the gene matches. This CDR3 is 14 amino acids long. CDR3: CASSSGGSSYEQYF. CDR3 sequence (DNA): TGTGCCAGCAGCAGCGGGGGCAGCTCCTACGAGCAGTACTTC.

The chain carries TRBV6-6 and TRBJ1-5, with 7 bases lining up with TRBD1. The ends lost 7 bases at V and 3 bases at J; junction bases unmatched: 9. This CDR3 region has 15 residues. The V gene's germline CDR1 is MNHNY and CDR2 SVGAGI (reference sequence). The CDR3 here is CASIEGDSVNQPQHF. CDR3 nucleotides: TGTGCCAGCATCGAAGGGGACAGTGTCAATCAGCCCCAGCATTTT.

J is TRBJ1-3 and V is TRBV28; perhaps TRBD1 as D (6 bases). This CDR3 has 13 amino acids. Germline CDR1 reads MDHEN; CDR2 reads SYDVKM. The germline V and J ends were trimmed by 6 bases and 4 bases, with 10 bases remaining between them. The chain's CDR3 is CASSLDRGNTIYF. The CDR3 DNA sequence: TGTGCCAGCAGCCTAGACAGGGGAAACACCATATATTTT.

CDR3: CASRSPITDTQYF. The CDR3 DNA reads TGTGCCAGCAGGTCTCCTATTACAGATACGCAGTATTTT. The chain recombines TRBV6-5 with TRBJ2-3; no clear D gene. The CDR3 totals 13 residues. Germline assignment: CDR1 MNHEY and CDR2 SVGAGI. Trimming removed 6 bases at V and 3 bases at J, with 10 bases between.

The CDR3, as DNA: TGTGCCAGCAGCTCCGGACTAGCGGGAGTGGGAACAGATACGCAGTATTTT. This translates into CASSSGLAGVGTDTQYF. The rearrangement links TRBV11-2 to TRBJ2-3, with 13 bases lining up with TRBD2. The CDR3 runs to 17 residues. Losses at the gene ends were 4 bases for V and 3 bases for J; bases not matched to a gene: 7. Germline CDR1 is SGHAT and CDR2 is FQNNGV.

The rearrangement uses TRBV5-6 and TRBJ2-5, with 12 bases lining up with TRBD2. The junction had 1 base not matched to a gene; V was cut back by 2 bases and J by 2 bases. Germline CDR1 is SGHDT and CDR2 is YYEEEE. The CDR3 extends over 15 amino acids. Written as DNA, the CDR3 is TGTGCCAGCAGCTTCGGACTAGCGGGACAAGAGACCCAGTACTTC. It specifies CASSFGLAGQETQYF.

The gene calls are TRBV25-1 and TRBJ2-7; TRBD2 matches at 10 bases. This CDR3 spans 15 amino acids. Germline trimming cut 4 bases from V and 3 bases from J; bases unmatched to any gene: 6. Germline V lookup: CDR1 MGHDK, CDR2 SYGVNS. The CDR3 is CASSGFRLAGYEQYF. As DNA, the CDR3 is TGTGCCAGCAGTGGCTTCCGACTAGCGGGCTACGAGCAGTACTTC.

The chain is built from TRBV6-1 and TRBJ1-3, with D perhaps TRBD1 (6 bases). The V gene lost 5 bases and the J gene lost 4 bases, with 12 bases spanning the gap. Germline V lookup: CDR1 MNHNS, CDR2 SASEGT. The CDR3 extends over 14 amino acids. The CDR3: CASSRGSLGNTIYF. The CDR3 nucleotides read TGTGCCAGCAGTAGGGGGTCGTTAGGAAACACCATATATTTT.

V and J are TRBV7-2 and TRBJ1-1; D gene ambiguous. Trimming removed 4 bases from V and 4 bases from J, with 10 bases in between. The CDR3 runs 13 residues. Germline CDR1 is SGHTA and CDR2 is FQGNSA. This CDR3 reads CASSSRGGTEAFF. The DNA for the CDR3 is TGTGCCAGCAGCTCTCGCGGAGGCACTGAAGCTTTCTTT. Looking up the rest from reference TRBV7-2 and TRBJ1-1 gives the full variable domain: GAGVSQSPSNKVTEKGKDVELRCDPISGHTALYWYRQSLGQGLEFLIYFQGNSAPDKSGLPSDRFSAERTGGSVSTLTIQRTQQEDSAVYLCASSSRGGTEAFFGQGTRLTVV.

The rearrangement joins TRBV28 to TRBJ2-4; no clear D gene. Germline CDR1 reads MDHEN; CDR2 reads SYDVKM. The CDR3 length is 13 residues. The V end lost 3 bases, the J end lost 7 bases, and 10 bases lay between the germline ends. CDR3 amino acids: CASSLEKNNIQYF. Written as DNA, the CDR3 is TGTGCCAGCAGTTTGGAGAAGAACAACATTCAGTACTTC. Together with reference TRBV28 and TRBJ2-4, the CDR3 gives the full variable domain: DVKVTQSSRYLVKRTGEKVFLECVQDMDHENMFWYRQDPGLGLRLIYFSYDVKMKEKGDIPEGYSVSREKKERFSLILESASTNQTSMYLCASSLEKNNIQYFGAGTRLSVL.

The chain carries TRBV7-2 and TRBJ2-6; D is uncertain. V dropped 7 bases and J dropped 0 bases, with 10 bases sitting between them. Germline CDR1 is SGHTA and CDR2 is FQGNSA. The CDR3 sequence is 15 residues long. CDR3 sequence (DNA): TGTGCCAGCACCCTATTAGCCTCTGGGGCCAACGTCCTGACTTTC. Amino acids: CASTLLASGANVLTF. Variable domain in full (rest from reference TRBV7-2 and TRBJ2-6): GAGVSQSPSNKVTEKGKDVELRCDPISGHTALYWYRQSLGQGLEFLIYFQGNSAPDKSGLPSDRFSAERTGGSVSTLTIQRTQQEDSAVYLCASTLLASGANVLTFGAGSRLTVL.

The genes are TRBV5-1 and TRBJ2-1; D might be TRBD1 (5 bases). V was trimmed by 5 bases and J by 6 bases, leaving 9 bases between them. Germline lookup yields CDR1 SGHRS and CDR2 YFSETQ. This CDR3 has 12 residues. The CDR3, as DNA: TGCGCCAGCAGGCAGACAGCCAATGAGCAGTTCTTC. Encoded protein: CASRQTANEQFF. Full variable domain (outside the CDR3, taken from reference TRBV5-1 and TRBJ2-1): KAGVTQTPRYLIKTRGQQVTLSCSPISGHRSVSWYQQTPGQGLQFLFEYFSETQRNKGNFPGRFSGRQFSNSRSEMNVSTLELGDSALYLCASRQTANEQFFGPGTRLTVL.

The chain links TRBV27 to TRBJ2-7, with D hard to call. Looked up from germline, CDR1 is MNHEY and CDR2 is SMNVEV (reference sequence). CDR3 length: 16 residues. V was trimmed by 3 bases and J by 1 base, leaving 16 bases between them. CDR3 in amino acids: CASSLATAPKSYEQYF. CDR3 sequence (DNA): TGTGCCAGCAGTTTGGCAACCGCCCCGAAGTCCTACGAGCAGTACTTC.

V and J are TRBV7-3 and TRBJ2-3; D uncertain. Trimming took 4 bases from V and 6 from J, leaving 14 bases between them. The CDR3 is made up of 14 amino acids. Germline-derived CDR1 and CDR2 are SGHTA and FQGTGA. The CDR3: CASSWSLGSDTQYF. In DNA, the CDR3 is TGTGCCAGCAGCTGGAGTCTAGGTTCTGATACGCAGTATTTT.